Presented here are 20 T cell receptor beta chains from one specimen sequenced in a study of T cells after yellow fever vaccination. TCRdb passed the 5' RACE reads through MiXCR, listing each CDR3 protein once. Here the sample spans about 360,000 distinct CDR3 sequences, 6.2% being singletons. The sample here was PBMCs, taken 5 days after the yellow fever booster vaccination. Every receptor here comes from a man aged 25 to 45 who received the YFV17D yellow fever vaccine.

This chain links TRBV6-5 with TRBJ1-4; tentatively, D is TRBD1 (5 bases). Germline lookup yields CDR1 MNHEY and CDR2 SVGAGI. This CDR3 comprises 15 residues. V was trimmed by 5 bases and J by 8 bases, leaving 18 bases between them. The CDR3 DNA reads as TGTGCCAGCAGTCCAGGAGGGGTGTATGAGGAAAAACTGTTTTTT. It is translated as CASSPGGVYEEKLFF.

This clonotype came up a few times. This rearrangement joins TRBV20-1 to TRBJ2-2, with D unclear. Germline-derived CDR1 and CDR2 are DFQATT and SNEGSKA (reference sequence). The CDR3 spans 14 residues. The V end was cut by 1 base, the J end by 2 bases, with 8 bases between. CDR3 DNA sequence: TGCAGTGCTAGAGGGGCGGTAAACACCGGGGAGCTGTTTTTT. Its protein product is CSARGAVNTGELFF.

This clonotype was seen a handful of times. The chain employs TRBV20-1 and TRBJ2-2; the match to TRBD2 covers 10 bases. CDR3 length equals 14 residues. Germline V gene lookup returns CDR1 DFQATT and CDR2 SNEGSKA (reference sequence). V lost 5 bases, J lost 4 bases, and 4 bases stayed unmatched. CDR3 sequence reads: CSAVAGGSTGELFF. The CDR3 bases are TGCAGTGCTGTAGCGGGAGGAAGCACCGGGGAGCTGTTTTTT.

This clonotype was detected only a few times. The chain has TRBV7-8 and TRBJ1-5, with 9 bases lining up with TRBD1. V lost 4 bases to trimming and J lost 1 base; unmatched junction nucleotides: 2. Germline CDR1 reads SGHVS; CDR2 reads FQNEAQ. This CDR3 region has 15 residues. Here the CDR3 reads CASSYTGGSNQPQHF. CDR3 nucleotide sequence: TGTGCCAGCAGCTATACAGGGGGCAGCAATCAGCCCCAGCATTTT.

This sequence joins TRBV20-1 and TRBJ2-1; tentative D call: TRBD2 (6 bases). Trimming shortened V by 2 bases and J by 4 bases, and 15 bases separated the two germline ends. The V gene's germline CDR1 is DFQATT and CDR2 SNEGSKA (reference sequence). The CDR3 contains 15 residues. The CDR3 loop is CSARLRDSIYNEQFF. CDR3 coding DNA: TGCAGTGCTAGACTCCGGGACTCCATTTACAATGAGCAGTTCTTC.

This clonotype was picked up many times. The chain joins TRBV20-1 to TRBJ2-5, with TRBD2 identical over 15 bases. Germline trimming cut 4 bases from V and 4 bases from J; bases unmatched to any gene: 7. Germline assignment: CDR1 DFQATT and CDR2 SNEGSKA (reference sequence). This CDR3 is 16 amino acids long. The CDR3 DNA follows: TGCAGTGCTACCGGGACTAGCGGGAGGTGGGGAGAGACCCAGTACTTC. The encoded protein is CSATGTSGRWGETQYF.

This clonotype was observed a handful of times. The chain is built from TRBV20-1 and TRBJ2-3; TRBD2 agrees at 11 bases. The CDR3 extends over 16 amino acids. Germline values: CDR1 DFQATT, CDR2 SNEGSKA (reference sequence). With V trimmed by 6 bases and J by 1 base, 9 bases remained unmatched. CDR3 DNA sequence: TGCAGTGCCGCCCCCCTACTAGCGGGGGGCACAGATACGCAGTATTTT. Translating it yields CSAAPLLAGGTDTQYF.

Regarding this clonotype: This may be a read error, as it is one base from a much larger clone. The chain carries TRBV29-1 and TRBJ2-2; D may match TRBD1 or TRBD2 (5 bases each). The CDR3 length is 15 residues. Per germline, CDR1 SQVTM and CDR2 ANQGSEA. Trimming took 5 bases from V and 6 from J, leaving 19 bases between them. CDR3 loop: CSVLTCWSGPGELFF. CDR3 nucleotides: TGCAGCGTTCTTACGTGTTGGTCGGGACCCGGGGAGCTGTTTTTT.

This clonotype has just a few counts. The chain combines TRBV5-4 with TRBJ2-7; the D call may be TRBD1 or TRBD2 (6 bases each). The CDR3 is made up of 14 amino acids. CDR1 SGHNT and CDR2 YYREEE come from the germline V gene (reference sequence). With 0 bases removed from V and 5 bases from J, the gap between germline ends came to 12 bases. CDR3 nucleotides: TGTGCCAGCAGCTTGGATTTGGGGGGCGACGAGCAGTACTTC. Protein: CASSLDLGGDEQYF.

At least ten counts were recorded for this clonotype. One end of the junction is discordant with germline, which a read error may explain. V usage is TRBV29-1 and J usage is TRBJ2-1; D is undetermined. Germline CDR1 SQVTM, CDR2 ANQGSEA. The length of the CDR3 is 9 residues. CDR3 amino acids: CSVEGSQIF. CDR3 DNA: TGCAGCGTTGAAGGTTCCCAGATCTTC.

This rearrangement joins TRBV5-4 to TRBJ2-3, with TRBD2 matching over 7 bases. The CDR3 runs to 15 residues. Trimming removed 4 bases from V and 3 bases from J; junction bases left unmatched: 8. CDR1 and CDR2 (germline): SGHNT, YYREEE (reference sequence). CDR3 sequence reads: CASSHPGLLTDTQYF. CDR3 coding DNA: TGTGCCAGCAGCCACCCGGGACTACTGACAGATACGCAGTATTTT.

This clonotype has only a few counts. CDR3 sequence reads: CSVGGPHYEQYF. The CDR3 bases are TGCAGCGTTGGGGGACCCCACTACGAGCAGTACTTC. V and J are TRBV29-1 and TRBJ2-7, with D possibly being TRBD1 or TRBD2 (5 bases each). With 4 bases removed from V and 3 bases from J, the gap between germline ends came to 10 bases. The germline gives CDR1 SQVTM, CDR2 ANQGSEA. This CDR3 region has 12 residues.

This clonotype appeared many times. The rearrangement joins TRBV7-8 to TRBJ1-3; D ambiguous. This CDR3 region has 17 residues. Trimming removed 5 bases from V and 0 bases from J, with 17 bases in between. In germline, CDR1 is SGHVS, CDR2 FQNEAQ. CDR3 nucleotide sequence: TGTGCCAGCAGCCCTCGTACGGCCGCTAGCTCTGGAAACACCATATATTTT. Residues: CASSPRTAASSGNTIYF.

The chain has TRBV7-9 and TRBJ2-1; D is possibly TRBD2 (6 bases). V lost 2 bases, J lost 9 bases, and 17 bases lay in between. This CDR3 is 15 amino acids long. Germline CDR1 reads SEHNR; CDR2 reads FQNEAQ (reference sequence). CDR3 in amino acids: CASSLRLGELREQFF. Written as DNA, the CDR3 is TGTGCCAGCAGCTTAAGACTAGGAGAATTGCGTGAGCAGTTCTTC.

This clonotype was seen repeatedly, ten times or more. The V call is TRBV20-1, the J call TRBJ2-3; D ambiguous. Germline values: CDR1 DFQATT, CDR2 SNEGSKA (reference sequence). V was cut by 5 bases and J by 4 bases, with 16 bases left in between. This CDR3 contains 14 residues. Here the CDR3 reads CSAARVTGADTQYF. CDR3 coding DNA: TGCAGTGCTGCTCGAGTAACCGGTGCAGATACGCAGTATTTT.

In its sample, this clonotype was seen a few times. The chain uses TRBV5-4 and TRBJ1-1; 10 bases are shared with TRBD1. This CDR3 is 14 amino acids long. J gave up 4 bases and V 4 bases, and 4 bases lay outside the gene matches. Germline V gives CDR1 SGHNT, CDR2 YYREEE (reference sequence). CDR3 loop: CASSQTGGVTEAFF. CDR3 nucleotide sequence: TGTGCCAGCAGCCAGACAGGGGGCGTCACTGAAGCTTTCTTT.

This clonotype showed up just a few times. The chain uses TRBV14 and TRBJ2-1; 7 bases match TRBD1. This CDR3 has 15 amino acids. Looked up from germline, CDR1 is SGHDN and CDR2 is FVKESK. The trim removed 1 base at V and 3 bases at J, leaving 3 bases unmatched. DNA of the CDR3: TGTGCCAGCAGCCAAGCCGGGACAGTCTACAATGAGCAGTTCTTC. Amino acid sequence: CASSQAGTVYNEQFF.

With respect to this clonotype: One junction end does not reproduce the germline sequence, and a read error may be involved. The rearrangement uses TRBV20-1 and TRBJ2-5; 8 bases line up with TRBD2. CDR1 DFQATT and CDR2 SNEGSKA come from the germline V gene (reference sequence). The CDR3 sequence is 16 residues long. CDR3 amino acids: CSARDPNSGNLETQYF. CDR3 bases: TGCAGCGCTAGGGACCCCAATAGCGGGAACTTGGAGACCCAGTACTTC.

The genes are TRBV25-1 and TRBJ1-1, with 7 bases fitting TRBD1. The germline V gene encodes CDR1 MGHDK and CDR2 SYGVNS. CDR3 length equals 12 residues. V lost 8 bases to trimming and J lost 5 bases; unmatched junction nucleotides: 5. This CDR3 reads CASGQGETEAFF. The CDR3 region has the DNA TGTGCCAGCGGGCAGGGGGAAACTGAAGCTTTCTTT.

This clonotype was counted a few times. V usage is TRBV7-9 and J usage is TRBJ2-7, with 7 bases lining up with TRBD1. Germline CDR1 is SEHNR and CDR2 is FQNEAQ (reference sequence). The CDR3 length is 15 residues. The junction had 7 bases not matched to a gene; V was cut back by 5 bases and J by 0 bases. CDR3 DNA sequence: TGTGCCAGCAGCCTGGGACAGAAGAGCTCCTACGAGCAGTACTTC. It specifies CASSLGQKSSYEQYF.